These 17 T cell receptor beta chains originate from one sample sequenced in a study of blood T cell repertoires in COVID-19. Method: immunoSEQ multiplex PCR; TCRdb's copy keeps in-frame clones and lacks some. The table records roughly 340,000 clones, around 90% of them present only once. Sequencing was done on a sample of peripheral blood. These receptors were obtained from a woman between 18 and 29 years old who had recovered from COVID-19.

This chain connects TRBV30 to TRBJ1-3; unclear D gene. Trimming shortened V by 2 bases and J by 0 bases, and 5 bases separated the two germline ends. CDR3 length: 13 amino acids. The germline gives CDR1 GTSNPN, CDR2 SVGIG (reference sequence). This chain's CDR3 is CAWSLGSGNTIYF. The CDR3, as DNA: TGTGCCTGGAGTCTAGGCTCTGGAAACACCATATATTTT.

This clone was found once. This chain links TRBV2 with TRBJ1-1; D may be TRBD1 (5 bases). Trimming pared 4 bases from V and 4 bases from J, leaving 16 bases between. Germline CDR1 SNHLY, CDR2 FYNNEI. The CDR3 spans 15 residues. This CDR3 reads CASSGAGILVTEAFF. The DNA of the CDR3 is TGTGCCAGCAGTGGGGCAGGGATCTTGGTCACTGAAGCTTTCTTT.

The V gene is TRBV7-2, the J gene TRBJ2-1; a weak D match, TRBD1 (6 bases). CDR1 is SGHTA and CDR2 is FQGNSA in the germline V gene. The CDR3 is made up of 13 amino acids. The germline V and J ends were trimmed by 7 bases and 7 bases, with 14 bases remaining between them. CDR3 sequence (DNA): TGTGCCAGCACCCGAGGGGGAGTAAATGAGCAGTTCTTC. Translating it yields CASTRGGVNEQFF.

The CDR3 loop reads CASSSGTSGGYNEQFF. The CDR3 nucleotides read TGTGCCAGCAGTTCCGGGACTAGCGGGGGGTACAATGAGCAGTTCTTC. The rearrangement joins TRBV27 to TRBJ2-1; the match to TRBD2 covers 15 bases. The CDR3 has 16 residues. With 4 bases clipped from V and 4 bases from J, the junction kept 2 bases outside the gene matches. Germline V gives CDR1 MNHEY, CDR2 SMNVEV (reference sequence).

The rearrangement uses TRBV27 and TRBJ2-2; D is perhaps TRBD2 (5 bases). The length of the CDR3 is 16 residues. CDR1 is MNHEY, CDR2 SMNVEV, per germline (reference sequence). With 8 bases removed from V and 6 bases from J, the gap between germline ends came to 22 bases. Here the CDR3 reads CASVTTQTRFAGELFF. The CDR3 DNA sequence: TGTGCCAGCGTCACAACCCAAACTAGATTCGCCGGGGAGCTGTTTTTT.

This clone was seen once. The rearrangement uses TRBV19 and TRBJ1-2; 8 bases map to TRBD1. This CDR3 is built from 13 residues. Trimming took 8 bases from V and 5 from J; bases not matched to a gene: 7. The V gene's germline CDR1 is LNHDA and CDR2 SQIVND (reference sequence). The CDR3 DNA reads TGTGCCAGTCGGCCGACAGGGGAATATGGCTACACCTTC. Translating it yields CASRPTGEYGYTF.

This rearrangement joins TRBV12-5 to TRBJ2-7, with 7 bases aligning to TRBD2. J was trimmed by 5 bases and V by 6 bases; bases with no gene match: 19. The CDR3 extends over 17 amino acids. Germline CDR1 LGHNT, CDR2 FRNRAP. The CDR3 DNA is TGTGCTAGTGGCTGGGAGGGCGAGACACATTGTTTCCACGAGCAGTACGTC. This gives the protein CASGWEGETHCFHEQYV.

The chain is built from TRBV6-2 or TRBV6-3 and TRBJ2-5; D perhaps matches TRBD1 (6 bases). CDR1 MNHEY and CDR2 SVGEGT come from the germline V gene. The CDR3 runs to 16 residues. V was pared by 1 base and J by 5 bases, with 17 bases between. This CDR3 is CASSYWDTSTGETQYF. The CDR3 DNA reads TGTGCCAGCAGTTACTGGGACACCAGTACGGGGGAGACCCAGTACTTC.

This sequence joins TRBV15 and TRBJ1-1; D might be TRBD1 (5 bases). The germline gives CDR1 LNHNV, CDR2 YYDKDF (reference sequence). CDR3 length equals 14 residues. V was trimmed by 1 base and J by 7 bases, leaving 13 bases between them. This chain's CDR3 is CATSRGRVRGEAFF. The CDR3 coding sequence is TGTGCCACCAGCAGAGGCAGGGTGAGAGGTGAAGCTTTCTTT. Looking up the rest from reference TRBV15 and TRBJ1-1 gives the full variable domain: DAMVIQNPRYQVTQFGKPVTLSCSQTLNHNVMYWYQQKSSQAPKLLFHYYDKDFNNEADTPDNFQSRRPNTSFCFLDIRSPGLGDTAMYLCATSRGRVRGEAFFGQGTRLTVV.

The gene calls are TRBV29-1 and TRBJ1-1, with 9 positions matching TRBD1. The CDR3 is made up of 12 amino acids. The ends lost 5 bases at V and 6 bases at J; junction bases unmatched: 4. Germline values: CDR1 SQVTM, CDR2 ANQGSEA. CDR3 protein: CSVQQGAAEAFF. The CDR3, as DNA: TGCAGCGTTCAACAGGGGGCCGCTGAAGCTTTCTTT.

This chain uses TRBV27 with TRBJ2-1; 9 bases map to TRBD2. The CDR3 consists of 14 residues. Germline CDR1 MNHEY, CDR2 SMNVEV (reference sequence). The V and J ends lost 3 bases and 6 bases, in that order; junction bases with no gene match: 3. The CDR3 protein is CASSFAGGVNEQFF. Here the CDR3 DNA reads TGTGCCAGCAGTTTCGCGGGAGGGGTCAATGAGCAGTTCTTC.

The chain recombines TRBV27 with TRBJ1-1; D call uncertain. V lost 3 bases and J lost 1, with 12 bases in between. Germline CDR1 and CDR2: MNHEY and SMNVEV (reference sequence). CDR3 length: 15 residues. As DNA, the CDR3 is TGTGCCAGCAGTTTTAGTTGGGCAGCGAACACTGAAGCTTTCTTT. This gives the protein CASSFSWAANTEAFF.

CDR3 sequence: CASSYGTTGELFF. CDR3 coding DNA: TGTGCCAGCAGTTATGGGACAACCGGGGAGCTGTTTTTT. V and J are TRBV12-3 or TRBV12-4 and TRBJ2-2; a possible D gene is TRBD1 (6 bases). The CDR3 covers 13 residues. V shed 4 bases and J shed 5 bases, with 8 bases lying between them.

The chain joins TRBV13 to TRBJ2-3; the D is unclear. This CDR3 has 12 residues. V was trimmed by 1 base and J by 6 bases, leaving 5 bases between them. Per the germline V gene, CDR1 is PRHDT and CDR2 is FYEKMQ (reference sequence). CDR3 sequence: CASSLVRDTQYF. DNA of the CDR3: TGTGCCAGCAGCTTAGTCCGGGATACGCAGTATTTT.

The rearrangement joins TRBV9 to TRBJ2-1, with a possible D match to TRBD2 (6 bases). V was pared by 4 bases and J by 11 bases, with 25 bases between. The germline V gene encodes CDR1 SGDLS and CDR2 YYNGEE. This CDR3 has 16 amino acids. Here the CDR3 DNA reads TGTGCCAGCAGCCCTATTCCGACTAGTGCGGGTCTTAAGCAGTTCTTC. It specifies CASSPIPTSAGLKQFF.

CDR3 protein: CASGFPGGPGNIQYF. The CDR3 DNA reads as TGTGCTAGTGGTTTCCCGGGAGGGCCTGGGAACATTCAGTACTTC. The chain has TRBV12-5 and TRBJ2-4, with 8 positions matching TRBD2. Germline lookup yields CDR1 LGHNT and CDR2 FRNRAP. The CDR3 has 15 amino acids. J gave up 7 bases and V 3 bases, and 8 bases lay outside the gene matches.

The CDR3 DNA follows: TGTGCCAGCAGCTTGGTCCGGGGGGATCAGCCCCAGCATTTT. Its translation: CASSLVRGDQPQHF. The chain recombines TRBV5-6 with TRBJ1-5, with D tentatively TRBD1 (5 bases). Trimming took 0 bases from V and 5 from J, leaving 9 bases between them. This CDR3 has 14 amino acids. Germline assignment: CDR1 SGHDT and CDR2 YYEEEE.